The sample holds a few counts of the clone carrying this T cell receptor (beta chain). Its antigen is still unknown. This sample is drawn from a study of T-cell reconstitution after alpha-beta-depleted transplantation in children. CDR1 is DFQATT, CDR2 SNEGSKA, per germline (reference sequence). The CDR3 spans 13 residues. V was trimmed by 0 bases and J by 2 bases, leaving 8 bases between them. Unique molecular identifiers featured in how the TCRbeta library was prepared. Using its own MiXCR run on the PCR reads, TCRdb lists one record per CDR3 protein. The profile shows 90,000 to 100,000 distinct CDR3 sequences, less than 25% of them singletons. Study findings and constraints: Several hundred expanded graft clones reportedly gave rise to the alpha-beta T cells present about two months after transplant.

This specimen was PBMCs, taken before TCRalphabeta/CD19-depleted stem cell transplant. The sequence was obtained from a boy younger than 10 with acute lymphoblastic leukemia, due to receive a stem cell transplant. The rearrangement uses TRBV20-1 and TRBJ2-7, with unresolved D. The CDR3 region has the DNA TGCAGTGCTAGAGACGGTGGAGCCTACGAGCAGTACTTC. This codes for CSARDGGAYEQYF.